The source of this TCR beta chain is a study of blood T cell repertoires in COVID-19 (dated by TCRdb to 2018 to 2021). For the study in its entirety: Collaborator samples came from the United States, Italy and Spain and covered acute and convalescent phases of COVID-19. Deeply sampled blood TCRbeta repertoires from subjects exposed to, actively infected with, or recovered from COVID-19 were included in the dataset. The repertoires were released in a freely available public database intended as a resource for research on the immune response to SARS-CoV-2. HLA class I and class II types, where available, came from metadata supplied by the sample provider rather than from assay-based typing. The material from the prospective study consisted of cDNA or gDNA derived from T cells, B-cell-depleted T cells, or PBMCs. A de-identified subject ID, COVID-19 status, age in years and sex were almost always included in the sample metadata. Samples were obtained from the ongoing ImmuneRACE study (first 160 participants) and from roughly 1,300 subjects provided by 6 global collaborators. Broad study findings and their caveats: How much clinical and demographic metadata was included differed by source and by participant, and the metadata was provided uncurated.

Details on this clone: The target of this receptor is not known. Qualities for individual bases were not recorded, and no much larger clone is one base off.

The immunoSEQ Assay, a bias-controlled multiplex PCR, was used to amplify TCRbeta CDR3 regions from genomic DNA. As for the original processing: Nucleated cell counts per sample were estimated from amplification of reference gene primers within the assay. To quantify the absolute abundance of each unique TCRbeta CDR3 rearrangement, sequence reads were collapsed and filtered. For each sample, productive Simpson clonality was calculated by taking the square root of Simpson's diversity index across productive rearrangements. TCRdb obtained this table from immuneACCESS and retained in-frame rearrangements with V and J assigned. These tables miss some clones; where compared with another copy, unresolved V genes account for less than half of the shortfall, and the remainder is unexplained. The V and J calls and clone size were taken over from that table, and D and trimming were inferred from the DNA. The sample yields just over 250,000 clones; around nine tenths were counted once. In total, the top ten clones hold around 10% of the sample.

A second Seattle source provided samples from volunteer blood donors who had recovered from COVID-19. Collaborating institutions collected whole blood in K2EDTA tubes following their own protocols. For TCRbeta analysis, collaborators shipped samples as frozen whole blood, isolated PBMCs, or DNA extracted from either of those sample types. This TCR came from a man in his forties or fifties who had recovered from COVID-19. The specimen sequenced was peripheral blood.

The CDR3 has the sequence CASSLGQGDPEAFF. The bases are TGTGCCAGCAGCTTAGGGCAGGGGGATCCTGAAGCTTTCTTT. Recombination linked TRBV7-9 to TRBJ1-1; 7 junctional bases match TRBD1. The CDR3 runs 14 residues from the cysteine to the phenylalanine. Just CDR3 DNA is preserved here, 42 bases in frame from base 1. CDR1 is given as SEHNR and CDR2 as FQNEAQ, both from the germline V gene (reference sequence). Germline trimming: 1 base from V, 6 bases from J; junction bases outside gene matches: 5.